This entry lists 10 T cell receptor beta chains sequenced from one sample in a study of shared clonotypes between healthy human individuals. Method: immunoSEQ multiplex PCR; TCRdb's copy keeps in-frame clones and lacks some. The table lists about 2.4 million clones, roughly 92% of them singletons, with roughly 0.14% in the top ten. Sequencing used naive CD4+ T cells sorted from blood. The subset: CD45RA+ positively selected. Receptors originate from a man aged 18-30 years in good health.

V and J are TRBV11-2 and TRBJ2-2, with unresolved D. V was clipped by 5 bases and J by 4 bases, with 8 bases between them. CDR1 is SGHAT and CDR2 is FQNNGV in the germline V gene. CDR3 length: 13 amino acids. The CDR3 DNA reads TGTGCCAGCAGCCCGGGCATCACCGGGGAGCTGTTTTTT. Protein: CASSPGITGELFF.

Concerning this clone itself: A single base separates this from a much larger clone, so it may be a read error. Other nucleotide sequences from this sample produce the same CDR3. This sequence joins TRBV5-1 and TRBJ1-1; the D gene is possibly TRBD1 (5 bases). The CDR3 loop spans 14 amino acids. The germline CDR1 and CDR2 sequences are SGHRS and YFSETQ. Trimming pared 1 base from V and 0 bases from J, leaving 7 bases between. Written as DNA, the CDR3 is TGCGCCAGCAGCTTGACAGGTATGAACACTGAAGCTTTCTTT. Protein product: CASSLTGMNTEAFF.

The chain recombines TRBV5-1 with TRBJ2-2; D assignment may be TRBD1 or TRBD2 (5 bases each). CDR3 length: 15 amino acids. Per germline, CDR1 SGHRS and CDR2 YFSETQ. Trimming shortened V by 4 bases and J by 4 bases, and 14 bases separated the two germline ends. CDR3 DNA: TGCGCCAGCAGCGAGGACGGGGCTCGCACCGGGGAGCTGTTTTTT. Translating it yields CASSEDGARTGELFF.

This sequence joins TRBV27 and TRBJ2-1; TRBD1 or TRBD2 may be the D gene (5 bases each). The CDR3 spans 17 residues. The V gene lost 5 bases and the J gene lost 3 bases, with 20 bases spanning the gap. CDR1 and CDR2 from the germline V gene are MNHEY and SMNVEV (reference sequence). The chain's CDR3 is CASSTLYTGTNYNEQFF. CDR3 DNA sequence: TGTGCCAGCAGTACCCTTTACACGGGGACCAACTACAATGAGCAGTTCTTC.

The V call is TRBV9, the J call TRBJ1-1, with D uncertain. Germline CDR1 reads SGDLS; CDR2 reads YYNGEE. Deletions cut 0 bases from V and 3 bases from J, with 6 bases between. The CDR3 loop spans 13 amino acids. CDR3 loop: CASSVVPYTEAFF. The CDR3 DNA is TGTGCCAGCAGCGTAGTCCCCTACACTGAAGCTTTCTTT.

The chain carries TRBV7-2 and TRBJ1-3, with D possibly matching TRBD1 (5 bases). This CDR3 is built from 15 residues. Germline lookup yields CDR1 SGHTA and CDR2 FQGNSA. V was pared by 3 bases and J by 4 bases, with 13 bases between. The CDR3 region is CASSFSGISGNTIYF. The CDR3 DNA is TGTGCCAGCAGCTTCTCAGGGATATCCGGAAACACCATATATTTT.

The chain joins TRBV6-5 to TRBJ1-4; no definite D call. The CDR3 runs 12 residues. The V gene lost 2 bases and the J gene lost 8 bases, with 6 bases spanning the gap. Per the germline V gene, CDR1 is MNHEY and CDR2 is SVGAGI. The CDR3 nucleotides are TGTGCCAGCAGTTACGAAAGGGAAAAACTGTTTTTT. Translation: CASSYEREKLFF.

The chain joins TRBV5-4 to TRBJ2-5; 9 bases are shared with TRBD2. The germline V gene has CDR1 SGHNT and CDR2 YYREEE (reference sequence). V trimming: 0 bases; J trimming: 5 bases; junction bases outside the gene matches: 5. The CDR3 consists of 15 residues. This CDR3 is CASSLATSGGETQYF. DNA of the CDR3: TGTGCCAGCAGCTTGGCGACTAGCGGTGGTGAGACCCAGTACTTC.

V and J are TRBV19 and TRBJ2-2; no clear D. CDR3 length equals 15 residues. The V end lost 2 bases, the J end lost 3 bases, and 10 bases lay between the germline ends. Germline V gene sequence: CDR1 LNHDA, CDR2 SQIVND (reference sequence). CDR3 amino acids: CASSIYGEHTGELFF. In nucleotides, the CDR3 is TGTGCCAGTAGTATATATGGCGAGCACACCGGGGAGCTGTTTTTT.

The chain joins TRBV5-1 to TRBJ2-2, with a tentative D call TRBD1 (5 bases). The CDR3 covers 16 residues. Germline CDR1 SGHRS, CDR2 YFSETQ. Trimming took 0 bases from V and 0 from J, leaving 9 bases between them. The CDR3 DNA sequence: TGCGCCAGCAGCTTGGTCTCCAGGGCGAACACCGGGGAGCTGTTTTTT. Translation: CASSLVSRANTGELFF.